This T cell receptor beta chain was retrieved from a study of OX40 agonist ivuxolimab in advanced cancers. Whole-study context: Patients with hepatocellular carcinoma, melanoma, renal cell or head and neck cancer made up the dose-escalation patients.

Looked up from germline, CDR1 is SGHRS and CDR2 is YFSETQ. Trimming removed 6 bases at V and 2 bases at J, with 16 bases between. The CDR3 totals 15 residues. Profiling relied on immunoSEQ multiplex PCR, and the TCRdb table lists in-frame clones only, not all of them. The data contain around 60,000 clones, approximately 80% of them singletons. The TCR comes from an adult with an advanced solid tumor such as melanoma, head and neck, liver or kidney cancer. The V gene is TRBV5-1, the J gene TRBJ2-3, with D perhaps TRBD2 (5 bases). The material sequenced was CD4+ or CD8+ T cells sorted from blood, taken in a trial of the OX40 agonist ivuxolimab. CDR3 sequence (DNA): TGCGCCAGCACCCTCCCTCTCGGGAACACAGATACGCAGTATTTT. Protein: CASTLPLGNTDTQYF.